The T cell receptor beta chain under discussion was sequenced for a study of early T cells in non-severe SARS-CoV-2 infection. One entry per CDR3 protein results from TCRdb running MiXCR on the 5' RACE reads. This table has about 58,000 distinct CDR3 sequences, around 12% appearing once. The CDR3 runs to 18 residues. Germline V gene sequence: CDR1 MDHEN, CDR2 SYDVKM. V dropped 5 bases and J dropped 0 bases, with 17 bases sitting between them. In this sample, this clonotype turned up many times. The TCR sequence derives from an adult who was a healthcare worker with PCR-confirmed SARS-CoV-2 infection or an uninfected control (not recorded which). The chain employs TRBV28 and TRBJ2-6, with D tentatively TRBD2 (5 bases). The sequenced sample was whole blood. The CDR3 sequence: CASSPLAGSDSGANVLTF. DNA for the CDR3: TGTGCCAGCAGTCCCCTGGCTGGGAGTGACTCTGGGGCCAACGTCCTGACTTTC. Complete variable domain (other parts from reference TRBV28 and TRBJ2-6): DVKVTQSSRYLVKRTGEKVFLECVQDMDHENMFWYRQDPGLGLRLIYFSYDVKMKEKGDIPEGYSVSREKKERFSLILESASTNQTSMYLCASSPLAGSDSGANVLTFGAGSRLTVL.